This T cell receptor (beta chain) was sequenced during a study of OX40 agonist ivuxolimab in advanced cancers. The overall study: Patients were given ivuxolimab, an antibody that agonizes OX40 (CD134). Ivuxolimab was administered intravenously to patients at 0.01 to 10 mg/kg every 2 weeks. Whole-study results and caveats: Certain nonresponders additionally had low normalized T-cell clonal expansion.

Of note for this clone: The antigen is not known.

The CDR3 has 14 residues. Germline CDR1 and CDR2: SGDLS and YYNGEE. V lost 3 bases and J lost 6; bases outside the gene matches: 4. Method: immunoSEQ multiplex PCR; TCRdb's copy keeps in-frame clones and lacks some. The sample has approximately 70,000 clones, about 83% seen once. The receptor was isolated from an adult with an advanced solid tumor such as melanoma, head and neck, liver or kidney cancer. The sample in question was CD4+ or CD8+ T cells sorted from blood, obtained in a trial of the OX40 agonist ivuxolimab. The V gene is TRBV9, the J gene TRBJ2-1; 9 positions agree with TRBD2. CDR3 sequence reads: CASSGSGSSNEQFF. CDR3 DNA sequence: TGTGCCAGCAGCGGTAGCGGGAGTAGCAATGAGCAGTTCTTC.